Listed below are T cell receptor beta chains from one sample, sequenced in a study of blood T cell repertoires in COVID-19. Libraries were prepared by immunoSEQ multiplex PCR; TCRdb keeps only in-frame clonotypes and omits some of them. The sample lists more than 110,000 clones; roughly 76% were seen once. Specimen: peripheral blood. These receptors were taken from a man older than 75 with acute or convalescent COVID-19. The conserved cysteine and the conserved F or W are not part of the CDR3 here. D genes are given only for firm matches.

CDR3: ASSPSDRGGDNEQF
V: TRBV7-3
D: TRBD1
J: TRBJ2-1

CDR3: ASSVTRSQETQY
V: TRBV2
D: .
J: TRBJ2-5

CDR3: ASSLTPLGTQY
V: TRBV7-3
D: .
J: TRBJ2-5

CDR3: ASSLARAGASYNEQF
V: TRBV11-2
D: .
J: TRBJ2-1

CDR3: ASSQVDTGTDTQY
V: TRBV3-1/TRBV3-2
D: .
J: TRBJ2-3

CDR3: ASSLARARQGPENIQY
V: TRBV11-3
D: TRBD1
J: TRBJ2-4

CDR3: AWSEGWGDGYT
V: TRBV30
D: .
J: TRBJ1-2

CDR3: ASSLERTRPTYT
V: TRBV7-9
D: .
J: TRBJ1-2

CDR3: ASSYSQTDWTYEQY
V: TRBV6-5
D: .
J: TRBJ2-7

CDR3: ASARTGAGNTIY
V: TRBV19
D: TRBD1
J: TRBJ1-3

CDR3: ASRPPGQGNTEAF
V: TRBV6-5
D: TRBD1
J: TRBJ1-1

CDR3: ASSLDHRGGNTIY
V: TRBV11-2
D: TRBD1
J: TRBJ1-3

CDR3: ASSPLAGGYNNEQF
V: TRBV9
D: TRBD2
J: TRBJ2-1

CDR3: ASSPSGRGYT
V: TRBV4-1
D: .
J: TRBJ1-2

CDR3: ASSQELAGALQETQY
V: TRBV14
D: TRBD2
J: TRBJ2-5

CDR3: ASSLELRGGSTGELF
V: TRBV7-6
D: TRBD2
J: TRBJ2-2

CDR3: ASRKGGSDNYGYT
V: TRBV19
D: .
J: TRBJ1-2

CDR3: ASGTGQERNTIY
V: TRBV5-1
D: TRBD1
J: TRBJ1-3

CDR3: ASSLTGANTEAF
V: TRBV5-1
D: .
J: TRBJ1-1

CDR3: ASSLAAGGTEAF
V: TRBV5-1
D: TRBD1
J: TRBJ1-1

CDR3: ASSQREGSEKLF
V: TRBV5-8
D: .
J: TRBJ1-4

CDR3: ASSFNPGGTGGRNTEAF
V: TRBV7-3
D: TRBD1
J: TRBJ1-1

CDR3: ASSVDTAADTQY
V: TRBV9
D: .
J: TRBJ2-3

CDR3: SARYYGNTEAF
V: TRBV29-1
D: .
J: TRBJ1-1

CDR3: ASSPGREYGYT
V: TRBV18
D: .
J: TRBJ1-2

CDR3: ASSVDRDYYGYT
V: TRBV9
D: .
J: TRBJ1-2

CDR3: ASKPGGLYGYT
V: TRBV7-2
D: TRBD1
J: TRBJ1-2

CDR3: ASRKGQMLITGELF
V: TRBV7-2
D: TRBD1
J: TRBJ2-2

CDR3: ASGTGDGYT
V: TRBV5-1
D: TRBD1
J: TRBJ1-2

CDR3: ASRADRGRGASPLH
V: TRBV19
D: TRBD1
J: TRBJ1-6

CDR3: ASSPTGQTKNIQY
V: TRBV18
D: TRBD1
J: TRBJ2-4

CDR3: ASSLDRETQY
V: TRBV5-6
D: .
J: TRBJ2-5

CDR3: ASSYGPDGSNQPQH
V: TRBV6-5
D: .
J: TRBJ1-5